Following are 19 T cell receptor beta chains from one sample sequenced in a study of blood T cells in healthy people across ages. A second PCR of 7 to 11 cycles used a sample-barcoded 5' primer and a J-beta primer mix. TCRdb re-derived calls from the 5' RACE reads in MiXCR, one entry per CDR3 protein. The sample yields approximately 360,000 distinct CDR3 sequences, about half seen once. Sequenced: blood. These receptors were collected from a man aged 60 to 69 in good health.

This clonotype showed up just a few times. The chain recombines TRBV4-3 with TRBJ2-1; TRBD2 matches at 7 bases. Trimming took 0 bases from V and 0 from J; bases not matched to a gene: 5. The CDR3 sequence is 17 residues long. Germline V gives CDR1 LGHNA, CDR2 YSLEER. CDR3 amino acids: CASSQDPGGSSYNEQFF. The CDR3 DNA reads TGCGCCAGCAGCCAAGATCCTGGCGGGAGCTCCTACAATGAGCAGTTCTTC.

In this sample, this clonotype turned up a few times. The V gene is TRBV29-1, the J gene TRBJ1-4; the match to TRBD1 covers 7 bases. CDR3 length: 17 residues. Germline CDR1 SQVTM, CDR2 ANQGSEA. The junction had 12 bases not matched to a gene; V was cut back by 5 bases and J by 0 bases. This CDR3 reads CSVSSRGGFTTNEKLFF. The DNA of the CDR3 is TGCAGCGTTTCCTCCAGGGGGGGCTTCACAACTAATGAAAAACTGTTTTTT. The full variable domain, its missing parts supplied by reference TRBV29-1 and TRBJ1-4, is SAVISQKPSRDICQRGTSLTIQCQVDSQVTMMFWYRQQPGQSLTLIATANQGSEATYESGFVIDKFPISRPNLTFSTLTVSNMSPEDSSIYLCSVSSRGGFTTNEKLFFGSGTQLSVL.

The V gene is TRBV5-1, the J gene TRBJ1-6, with D tentatively TRBD1 (5 bases). The V end lost 4 bases, the J end lost 7 bases, and 12 bases lay between the germline ends. CDR3 length: 14 amino acids. CDR1 is SGHRS, CDR2 YFSETQ, per germline. The chain's CDR3 is CASSRSGENSPLHF. The CDR3 DNA reads as TGCGCCAGCAGCAGGTCGGGGGAAAATTCACCCCTCCACTTT. Supplemented by reference TRBV5-1 and TRBJ1-6, the full variable domain reads KAGVTQTPRYLIKTRGQQVTLSCSPISGHRSVSWYQQTPGQGLQFLFEYFSETQRNKGNFPGRFSGRQFSNSRSEMNVSTLELGDSALYLCASSRSGENSPLHFGNGTRLTVT.

The chain couples TRBV2 to TRBJ2-2; 7 bases align to TRBD2. Germline V lookup: CDR1 SNHLY, CDR2 FYNNEI. The CDR3 spans 16 residues. V was pared by 4 bases and J by 4 bases, with 9 bases of the junction left unmatched. The DNA for the CDR3 is TGTGCCAGCAGTGGGGGACTATCCCCTACCACCGGGGAGCTGTTTTTT. It specifies CASSGGLSPTTGELFF.

This clonotype has just a few counts. The chain combines TRBV20-1 with TRBJ2-3; D may correspond to TRBD1 or TRBD2 (5 bases each). Germline V gene data show CDR1 as DFQATT and CDR2 as SNEGSKA (reference sequence). This CDR3 comprises 14 residues. Between the trimmed V and J ends, which lost 6 bases and 6 bases, there was a span of 19 bases. The CDR3 DNA follows: TGCAGTGCCCCCGGACAACTCACGGGGGATACGCAGTATTTT. Its protein is CSAPGQLTGDTQYF.

The V call is TRBV20-1, the J call TRBJ1-6; TRBD1 might be the D (5 bases). CDR1 is DFQATT and CDR2 is SNEGSKA in the germline V gene (reference sequence). V was pared by 0 bases and J by 10 bases, with 19 bases between. This CDR3 has 16 residues. CDR3: CSARDSGRAGQSPLHF. CDR3 DNA: TGCAGTGCTAGAGATAGCGGTCGGGCAGGGCAATCACCCCTCCACTTT.

This chain connects TRBV28 to TRBJ1-1; no reliable D call. The V end was cut by 8 bases, the J end by 6 bases, with 10 bases between. Per germline, CDR1 MDHEN and CDR2 SYDVKM. The length of the CDR3 is 11 residues. CDR3 in DNA: TGTGCCAGCCGTGGTGGGCCTGAAGCTTTCTTT. Amino acids: CASRGGPEAFF.

The genes are TRBV21-1 and TRBJ1-2; TRBD1 reflects the table's D call only, with no check against the DNA. TRBV21-1 has pseudogene status. The CDR3 has 14 amino acids. The CDR3 here is CASSNKGGYYGYTF. The DNA of the CDR3 is TGTGCCAGCAGCAATAAAGGGGGATACTATGGCTACACCTTC.

J is TRBJ2-7 and V is TRBV6-1; the D gene is possibly TRBD2 (7 bases). Germline V gene data show CDR1 as MNHNS and CDR2 as SASEGT. V was shortened by 7 bases and J by 7 bases, with 17 bases between the two germline ends. The CDR3 is 13 residues long. The CDR3 region has the DNA TGTGCCAGCACTCAGGGAGGGGGGTTGGAGCAGTACTTC. It encodes CASTQGGGLEQYF.

This clonotype has a handful of counts. A much larger clone lies one base from this, so it may be a read error. The rearrangement links TRBV29-1 to TRBJ2-7; 7 bases line up with TRBD2. Trimming at V came to 5 bases and at J to 7 bases, leaving 11 bases not matched to a gene. The CDR3 has 13 amino acids. From germline, CDR1 is SQVTM and CDR2 ANQGSEA. The CDR3 spells CSVQERAGNEQYF. The CDR3 DNA sequence: TGCAGCGTTCAGGAGCGAGCGGGGAATGAGCAGTACTTC.

The V call is TRBV7-9, the J call TRBJ2-1; 7 bases match TRBD2. CDR1 is SEHNR, CDR2 FQNEAQ, per germline (reference sequence). Germline trimming cut 4 bases from V and 5 bases from J; bases unmatched to any gene: 8. The CDR3 runs to 15 residues. CDR3 DNA: TGTGCCAGCAGCTCTCATGGGGCGGGGGACAATGAGCAGTTCTTC. Protein sequence: CASSSHGAGDNEQFF. Drawing the rest from reference TRBV7-9 and TRBJ2-1, the complete variable domain is DTGVSQNPRHKITKRGQNVTFRCDPISEHNRLYWYRQTLGQGPEFLTYFQNEAQLEKSRLLSDRFSAERPKGSFSTLEIQRTEQGDSAMYLCASSSHGAGDNEQFFGPGTRLTVL.

The rearrangement joins TRBV6-2 or TRBV6-3 to TRBJ2-6; D is possibly TRBD2 (6 bases). Germline CDR1 MNHEY, CDR2 SVGEGT. The CDR3 contains 15 residues. V lost 4 bases and J lost 2, with 9 bases in between. The CDR3 loop is CASSFRGTGANVLTF. The CDR3 region has the DNA TGTGCCAGCAGTTTTCGGGGGACTGGGGCCAACGTCCTGACTTTC.

This clonotype was found a few times. The rearrangement uses TRBV12-3 or TRBV12-4 and TRBJ2-7; 10 positions agree with TRBD2. This CDR3 spans 15 amino acids. V trimming: 6 bases; J trimming: 4 bases; junction bases outside the gene matches: 9. The CDR3 DNA reads TGTGCCAGCAGCCAAGGGGCTAGCGGGAGTTACGAGCAGTACTTC. This encodes CASSQGASGSYEQYF.

The J gene is TRBJ2-7, the V gene TRBV7-8; 8 bases line up with TRBD2. Germline loops: CDR1 SGHVS, CDR2 FQNEAQ. This CDR3 region has 16 residues. V shed 5 bases, J shed 1 base, and the junction held 10 bases outside the gene matches. The chain's CDR3 is CASSPIGGGLSYEQYF. The DNA for the CDR3 is TGTGCCAGCAGCCCCATCGGGGGGGGCCTGTCCTACGAGCAGTACTTC.

V and J are TRBV27 and TRBJ2-3; 12 nucleotides agree with TRBD2. The germline V gene encodes CDR1 MNHEY and CDR2 SMNVEV (reference sequence). V was clipped by 2 bases and J by 5 bases; unmatched bases: 5. The CDR3 contains 16 residues. CDR3 sequence reads: CASSLSLAGGVDTQYF. The CDR3 nucleotides are TGTGCCAGCAGTTTAAGCCTAGCGGGAGGGGTAGATACGCAGTATTTT.

This clonotype has only a few counts. The CDR3 loop is CASSPGPAAEQYF. DNA of the CDR3: TGTGCCAGCAGCCCCGGTCCTGCCGCCGAGCAGTACTTC. This chain connects TRBV12-3 or TRBV12-4 to TRBJ2-7, with unresolved D. Trimming left V 6 bases short and J 6 bases short, with 15 bases between. The CDR3 spans 13 residues.

This clonotype was picked up a small number of times. The chain carries TRBV7-2 and TRBJ2-7; a weak D match, TRBD1 (6 bases). Deletions cut 2 bases from V and 2 bases from J, with 13 bases between. CDR1 SGHTA and CDR2 FQGNSA come from the germline V gene. CDR3 size: 15 residues. The CDR3 region has the DNA TGTGCCAGCAGCTTAAAGGGGGACGGGGCCTACGAGCAGTACTTC. It yields the protein CASSLKGDGAYEQYF.

The chain recombines TRBV9 with TRBJ2-3; D gene uncertain. CDR3 length equals 16 residues. Trimming removed 1 base at V and 2 bases at J, with 14 bases between. From germline, CDR1 is SGDLS and CDR2 YYNGEE. This chain's CDR3 is CASSVRWFGTTDTQYF. In nucleotides, the CDR3 is TGTGCCAGCAGCGTAAGGTGGTTCGGTACCACAGATACGCAGTATTTT.

The chain couples TRBV7-9 to TRBJ2-3, with a tentative D call TRBD1 (6 bases). Trimming shortened V by 3 bases and J by 3 bases, and 16 bases separated the two germline ends. This CDR3 has 16 amino acids. Germline CDR1 is SEHNR and CDR2 is FQNEAQ (reference sequence). CDR3 sequence reads: CASSFVLGQITDTQYF. The CDR3 region has the DNA TGTGCCAGCAGCTTTGTCCTCGGACAGATTACAGATACGCAGTATTTT.